This T cell receptor (beta chain) derives from a study of T cell repertoires in cytomegalovirus infection. Study in general: Indications of both CMV infection and matching HLA type were provided by public TCR beta signatures. Study-wide results and limits: Ex vivo responses were dominated by HLA-C-restricted CMV-specific TCR beta clonotypes.

TCRdb re-derived calls from the reads in MiXCR, one entry per CDR3 protein. The repertoire has roughly 230,000 distinct CDR3 sequences, 10% to 15% of them found once; the top ten carry under 2%. The CDR3 is 18 amino acids. Germline trimming cut 1 base from V and 7 bases from J; bases unmatched to any gene: 10. Germline assignment: CDR1 SGHTA and CDR2 FQGNSA. This clonotype was counted ten times or more. Its antigen remains unidentified. Sequences were obtained from PBMCs. The receptor's source is a human donor in good health (CMV status not recorded). Some clones in this sample may be carry-over from other donors' samples. This rearrangement joins TRBV7-2 to TRBJ2-2; 12 bases are shared with TRBD1. The CDR3 protein is CASSLVYRDRGPGGELFF. The CDR3 bases are TGTGCCAGCAGCTTAGTGTACCGGGACAGGGGGCCGGGCGGGGAGCTGTTTTTT.